These 9 T cell receptor beta chains originate from one sample sequenced in a study of CD8 T cells in ankylosing spondylitis. TCRdb passed the 5' RACE reads through MiXCR, listing each CDR3 protein once. The table shows 150,000 or so distinct CDR3 sequences, with 25% to 35% occurring only once. Sequencing input: synovial fluid, either unsorted or a sorted T cell fraction (not recorded which). Source of these receptors: a male donor with ankylosing spondylitis.

The chain uses TRBV6-5 and TRBJ2-7; TRBD2 might be the D (5 bases). V lost 0 bases and J lost 7, with 16 bases in between. Germline CDR1 and CDR2: MNHEY and SVGAGI. The CDR3 covers 15 residues. CDR3 sequence (DNA): TGTGCCAGCAGTTACTCTCGAAAGACCGGGGTTGAGCAGTACTTC. Its protein is CASSYSRKTGVEQYF.

In this sample, this clonotype turned up a few times. The chain is built from TRBV9 and TRBJ1-2, with no clear D. Germline V lookup: CDR1 SGDLS, CDR2 YYNGEE. With 1 base removed from V and 4 bases from J, the gap between germline ends came to 8 bases. This CDR3 has 13 amino acids. CDR3 residues: CASSVKSSYGYTF. The DNA of the CDR3 is TGTGCCAGCAGCGTAAAAAGTTCCTATGGCTACACCTTC.

The chain is built from TRBV29-1 and TRBJ1-1; TRBD1 might be the D (5 bases). V dropped 8 bases and J dropped 1 base, with 11 bases sitting between them. The germline CDR1 and CDR2 sequences are SQVTM and ANQGSEA. This CDR3 is 12 amino acids long. The chain's CDR3 is CSSRAGNTEAFF. As DNA, the CDR3 is TGCAGCTCCAGGGCGGGGAACACTGAAGCTTTCTTT. The full variable domain, its missing parts supplied by reference TRBV29-1 and TRBJ1-1, is SAVISQKPSRDICQRGTSLTIQCQVDSQVTMMFWYRQQPGQSLTLIATANQGSEATYESGFVIDKFPISRPNLTFSTLTVSNMSPEDSSIYLCSSRAGNTEAFFGQGTRLTVV.

This clonotype was counted at least ten times. CDR3 region: CAIQASGRNEQFF. The CDR3 coding sequence is TGTGCCATCCAAGCTAGCGGGAGAAATGAGCAGTTCTTC. This chain joins TRBV10-3 and TRBJ2-1; 10 bases agree with TRBD2. The CDR3 is 13 amino acids. V was pared by 8 bases and J by 7 bases, with 5 bases of the junction left unmatched. Germline CDR1 and CDR2: ENHRY and SYGVKD.

This clonotype was detected only a few times. This chain links TRBV5-5 with TRBJ2-1, with D tentatively TRBD1 (5 bases). V lost 4 bases to trimming and J lost 6 bases, with 14 bases between them. The CDR3 has 14 residues. Germline CDR1 and CDR2: SGHKS and YYEKEE (reference sequence). The CDR3 region is CASSMRQIANEQFF. The CDR3 DNA reads as TGTGCCAGCAGCATGCGACAGATTGCCAATGAGCAGTTCTTC.

As for this clonotype: The junction does not match germline at one end; this may be a read error. The rearrangement joins TRBV4-1 to TRBJ2-1; D uncertain. There are 15 residues in the CDR3. Looked up from germline, CDR1 is MGHRA and CDR2 is YSYEKL. CDR3 DNA sequence: TGCGCCAGCAGCCAAGGTCCCAGCTCCTACAATGTGCAGTTCTTC. This sequence encodes CASSQGPSSYNVQFF.

The chain has TRBV5-1 and TRBJ1-2; 9 positions agree with TRBD1. With V trimmed by 2 bases and J by 4 bases, 6 bases remained unmatched. This CDR3 has 15 amino acids. CDR1 and CDR2 (germline): SGHRS, YFSETQ. For the CDR3, the DNA is TGCGCCAGCAGCTTAAATAACAGGGGGCCCTATGGCTACACCTTC. Protein: CASSLNNRGPYGYTF.

The chain links TRBV3-1 to TRBJ2-2; 11 bases align to TRBD2. There are 17 residues in the CDR3. J lost 2 bases, V lost 3 bases, and 5 bases had no gene match. Germline V gene sequence: CDR1 LGHDT, CDR2 YNNKEL (reference sequence). CDR3 protein: CASSQTGTSGNTGELFF. CDR3 nucleotides: TGTGCCAGCAGCCAGACCGGGACTAGCGGTAACACCGGGGAGCTGTTTTTT.

This clonotype was found many times. This chain joins TRBV2 and TRBJ2-3; 8 bases match TRBD2. The V gene end was trimmed by 6 bases and the J gene end by 3 bases; junction bases not matched to a gene: 11. The CDR3 spans 16 residues. The germline CDR1 and CDR2 sequences are SNHLY and FYNNEI. CDR3 bases: TGTGCCAGCAGCCGCGACTGGGCGGGAGGAACAGATACGCAGTATTTT. Encoded protein: CASSRDWAGGTDTQYF.